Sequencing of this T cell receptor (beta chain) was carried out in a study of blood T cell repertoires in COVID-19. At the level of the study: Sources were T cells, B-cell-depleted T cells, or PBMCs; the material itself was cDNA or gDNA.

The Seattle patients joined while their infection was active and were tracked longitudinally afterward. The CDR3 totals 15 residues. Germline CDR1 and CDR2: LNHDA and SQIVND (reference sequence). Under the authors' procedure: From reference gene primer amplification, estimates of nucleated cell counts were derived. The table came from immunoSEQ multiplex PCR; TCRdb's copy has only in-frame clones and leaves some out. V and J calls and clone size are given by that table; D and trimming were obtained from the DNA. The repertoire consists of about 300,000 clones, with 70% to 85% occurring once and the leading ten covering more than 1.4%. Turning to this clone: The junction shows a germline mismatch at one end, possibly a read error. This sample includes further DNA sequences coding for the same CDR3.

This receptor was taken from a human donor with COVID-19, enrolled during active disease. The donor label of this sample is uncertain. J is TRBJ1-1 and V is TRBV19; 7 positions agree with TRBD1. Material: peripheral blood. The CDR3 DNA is TGCGCCAGTAGTTCCTGGACAGGCGAGAACACTGAAGCTTTCTTT. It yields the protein CASSSWTGENTEAFF.